This TCR beta chain was captured in a study of cytomegalovirus exposure and HLA in healthy donors. Broader study findings: Another analysis was done later, and it associated 15,000 to 20,000 TCR beta sequences with HLA alleles at 0.05 false discovery rate. Common viral pathogens seemed, in a later analysis, to connect with several of the most significant clusters.

Points on this clone: What it binds is not known.

This CDR3 has 15 amino acids. The V end lost 4 bases, the J end lost 4 bases, and 15 bases lay between the germline ends. Germline V gene lookup returns CDR1 SGDLS and CDR2 YYNGEE. The PCR had 60 Vbeta and 13 Jbeta primers. The protocol was immunoSEQ multiplex PCR, while the TCRdb copy is restricted to in-frame clones and leaves out a portion. The sample consists of under 200,000 clones, approximately 84% of them appearing once. Sequenced material: PBMCs. The genes are TRBV9 and TRBJ1-3; D gene ambiguous. This sequence was found in a male donor in good health and CMV-seropositive. DNA for the CDR3: TGTGCCAGCAGCCCTGGGGTTACTAGGGGAAACACCATATATTTT. As protein: CASSPGVTRGNTIYF.